One and the same sample provided the 16 T cell receptor beta chains below, sequenced in a study of cytomegalovirus exposure and HLA in healthy donors. The table came from immunoSEQ multiplex PCR; TCRdb's copy has only in-frame clones and leaves some out. The table shows 250,000 to 400,000 clones, with 88% occurring only once. Source material: PBMCs. These receptors were collected from a man in his thirties or forties in good health and CMV-seronegative.

J is TRBJ2-7 and V is TRBV7-9, with 7 nucleotides matching TRBD1. V was clipped by 5 bases and J by 5 bases; unmatched bases: 3. In germline, CDR1 is SEHNR, CDR2 FQNEAQ (reference sequence). This CDR3 is built from 12 residues. CDR3 amino acids: CASSRTGDEQYF. The CDR3 nucleotides are TGTGCCAGCAGCCGGACAGGCGACGAGCAGTACTTC. Full variable domain (missing parts from reference TRBV7-9 and TRBJ2-7): DTGVSQNPRHKITKRGQNVTFRCDPISEHNRLYWYRQTLGQGPEFLTYFQNEAQLEKSRLLSDRFSAERPKGSFSTLEIQRTEQGDSAMYLCASSRTGDEQYFGPGTRLTVT.

J is TRBJ2-1 and V is TRBV11-2; 8 positions agree with TRBD2. The CDR3 is 17 amino acids. Germline CDR1 and CDR2: SGHAT and FQNNGV. The V segment lost 6 bases and the J segment 5 bases; nucleotides outside the gene matches: 15. In DNA form, the CDR3 reads TGTGCCAGCAGTCCCGTCAGATCGCGGGGGGCACACAATGAGCAGTTCTTC. Translation: CASSPVRSRGAHNEQFF.

V and J are TRBV19 and TRBJ1-5; D ambiguous. The CDR3 is made up of 14 amino acids. V was pared by 7 bases and J by 0 bases, with 10 bases between. The germline gives CDR1 LNHDA, CDR2 SQIVND (reference sequence). For the CDR3, the DNA is TGTGCCAGTAAAATCACGGGTAGCAATCAGCCCCAGCATTTT. Protein sequence: CASKITGSNQPQHF.

This chain connects TRBV18 to TRBJ1-4; 7 bases line up with TRBD1. Unmatched junction bases numbered 10, after V lost 8 bases and J lost 7 bases. Germline CDR1 and CDR2: KGHSH and LQKENI. This CDR3 has 14 residues. Here the CDR3 reads CASTRTGGSEKLFF. The CDR3 bases are TGTGCCAGCACCCGGACAGGAGGTAGTGAAAAACTGTTTTTT.

V gene TRBV5-4 combines with J gene TRBJ1-2, with 8 bases that match TRBD1. The CDR3 length is 13 residues. J lost 7 bases, V lost 4 bases, and 6 bases had no gene match. CDR1 is SGHNT, CDR2 YYREEE, per germline (reference sequence). The CDR3 nucleotides are TGTGCCAGCAGCCTGGGACAGGCACGTGGCTACACCTTC. Residues: CASSLGQARGYTF. The variable domain in full, with the rest retrieved from reference TRBV5-4 and TRBJ1-2, is ETGVTQSPTHLIKTRGQQVTLRCSSQSGHNTVSWYQQALGQGPQFIFQYYREEENGRGNFPPRFSGLQFPNYSSELNVNALELDDSALYLCASSLGQARGYTFGSGTRLTVV.

The J gene is TRBJ2-2, the V gene TRBV25-1, with D possibly TRBD1 on 6 matching bases. The germline gives CDR1 MGHDK, CDR2 SYGVNS. This CDR3 contains 17 residues. With 1 base removed from V and 1 base from J, the gap between germline ends came to 13 bases. The DNA of the CDR3 is TGTGCCAGCAGTGAATTTTCGACAGGACTGAACACCGGGGAGCTGTTTTTT. Protein sequence: CASSEFSTGLNTGELFF.

The gene calls are TRBV6-6 and TRBJ2-1, with D perhaps matching TRBD2 (5 bases). The CDR3 runs 15 residues. CDR1 and CDR2 from the germline V gene are MNHNY and SVGAGI (reference sequence). Trimming shortened V by 6 bases and J by 0 bases, and 12 bases separated the two germline ends. The CDR3 sequence is CASSSGVSSYNEQFF. The DNA for the CDR3 is TGTGCCAGCAGCTCCGGGGTTAGCTCCTACAATGAGCAGTTCTTC.

This chain links TRBV7-8 with TRBJ2-7, with D unclear. The CDR3 consists of 13 residues. CDR1 and CDR2 (germline): SGHVS, FQNEAQ. The V end lost 6 bases, the J end lost 0 bases, and 9 bases lay between the germline ends. CDR3 nucleotides: TGTGCCAGCAGGGGTCCTAGCTCCTACGAGCAGTACTTC. As protein: CASRGPSSYEQYF.

The V call is TRBV25-1, the J call TRBJ1-4; the D gene is possibly TRBD1 (5 bases). The CDR3 consists of 16 residues. V lost 3 bases, J lost 2 bases, and 13 bases lay in between. Germline assignment: CDR1 MGHDK and CDR2 SYGVNS. The CDR3: CASSDEGGATNEKLFF. The CDR3 DNA reads as TGTGCCAGCAGTGACGAAGGTGGGGCTACTAATGAAAAACTGTTTTTT.

This chain uses TRBV5-6 with TRBJ2-7; D might be TRBD1 (6 bases). V lost 3 bases and J 2 bases, leaving 12 bases between the germline ends. The CDR3 length is 14 residues. In germline, CDR1 is SGHDT, CDR2 YYEEEE. The CDR3 loop reads CASSYLTGTYEQYF. The CDR3 region has the DNA TGTGCCAGCAGCTATTTGACAGGAACCTACGAGCAGTACTTC.

V is TRBV6-5 and J is TRBJ1-6; no reliable D call. The CDR3 runs 13 residues. Between the trimmed V and J ends, which lost 1 base and 7 bases, there was a span of 5 bases. The germline V gene encodes CDR1 MNHEY and CDR2 SVGAGI. CDR3 loop: CASSYFLNSPLHF. As DNA, the CDR3 is TGTGCCAGCAGTTACTTCTTGAATTCACCCCTCCACTTT.

The chain is built from TRBV4-1 and TRBJ2-7; TRBD1 is a possible D gene (6 bases). Germline V lookup: CDR1 MGHRA, CDR2 YSYEKL. The V end lost 0 bases, the J end lost 2 bases, and 20 bases lay between the germline ends. This CDR3 has 18 residues. Here the CDR3 reads CASSQDRWEGQTTYEQYF. CDR3 nucleotide sequence: TGCGCCAGCAGCCAAGATCGGTGGGAAGGACAGACTACCTACGAGCAGTACTTC.

This chain connects TRBV10-2 to TRBJ2-7, with TRBD1 matching 8 bases. The V gene's germline CDR1 is WSHSY and CDR2 SAAADI. The CDR3 spans 15 residues. V lost 4 bases, J lost 6 bases, and 11 bases stayed unmatched. CDR3 sequence: CASSGTQGARSEQYF. In DNA, the CDR3 is TGCGCCAGCAGTGGGACTCAGGGGGCGCGTAGCGAGCAGTACTTC.

V and J are TRBV5-1 and TRBJ1-2; D might be TRBD1 (5 bases). V lost 3 bases to trimming and J lost 0 bases, with 15 bases between them. The CDR3 loop spans 16 amino acids. Germline-derived CDR1 and CDR2 are SGHRS and YFSETQ. CDR3 loop: CASSSTVGAANYGYTF. CDR3 DNA sequence: TGCGCCAGCAGCTCTACCGTAGGGGCAGCTAACTATGGCTACACCTTC.

The rearrangement links TRBV19 to TRBJ2-7, with 7 bases matching TRBD1. CDR3 length: 13 residues. V shed 6 bases, J shed 4 bases, and the junction held 6 bases outside the gene matches. The germline CDR1 and CDR2 sequences are LNHDA and SQIVND (reference sequence). The DNA for the CDR3 is TGTGCCAGTAGCCAAGACAGGGCTTACGAGCAGTACTTC. Its translation is CASSQDRAYEQYF.

The chain has TRBV15 and TRBJ1-5; no reliable D call. This CDR3 has 14 residues. The V gene lost 1 base and the J gene lost 0 bases, with 4 bases spanning the gap. CDR1 is LNHNV, CDR2 YYDKDF, per germline (reference sequence). For the CDR3, the DNA is TGTGCCACCAGCAGAGGCTATAGCAATCAGCCCCAGCATTTT. This encodes CATSRGYSNQPQHF.